This T cell receptor (beta chain) was found in a study of vaccination effects on CD4 cells after COVID-19. Study-wide context: Following the second dose by a median of 72 days, the post-vaccine samples were obtained.

For this clone: Its matching antigen is unknown.

Sequenced by immunoSEQ multiplex PCR; TCRdb stores in-frame clones only, minus some. The data hold around 40,000 clones, with about three quarters observed a single time. The culture ran for roughly 10 days before CD4+ T cells were isolated. Everyone in the study got two shots of either the BNT162b2 or mRNA-1273 vaccine. On days 3 and 7, fresh IL-2 medium replaced half the medium. V was pared by 3 bases and J by 6 bases, with 4 bases of the junction left unmatched. This CDR3 is 14 amino acids long. The germline V gene has CDR1 KGHSH and CDR2 LQKENI. The input for sequencing was CD4+ T cells from PBMCs cultured without peptide, taken after COVID-19 vaccination. The receptor's source is a human donor who received a COVID-19 vaccine. This chain connects TRBV18 to TRBJ1-1; 10 bases match TRBD1. The CDR3 sequence is CASSPSGTGAEAFF. The CDR3 DNA is TGTGCCAGCTCACCGTCCGGGACAGGGGCTGAAGCTTTCTTT.